The 11 T cell receptor beta chains below were found in one sample sequenced in a study of T cells after yellow fever vaccination (dated by TCRdb to 2018 to 2020). The treatment or condition tag for this specimen amounts to: live attenuated yellow fever vaccine strain. Libraries were made using 5' RACE. The sequencer was an Illumina HiSeq 2500. TCRdb trimmed the raw reads at Q25, called clones with MiXCR and kept productive beta chains. Every distinct CDR3 protein forms one entry, paired with its most common genes and DNA. Recorded for this sample are roughly 340,000 distinct CDR3 sequences; roughly 8.7% of them occurred a single time. The ten most abundant clones make up under 20% of the sample. Sequenced material: PBMCs, taken on the day of the first yellow fever vaccination. The receptors derive from a man in his late teens or twenties who received the YFV17D yellow fever vaccine.

The V gene is TRBV20-1, the J gene TRBJ2-5; D unresolved. V lost 2 bases and J 1 base, leaving 14 bases between the germline ends. CDR1 and CDR2 from the germline V gene are DFQATT and SNEGSKA (reference sequence). This CDR3 has 15 residues. The CDR3 here is CSARPFGRGQETQYF. CDR3 nucleotides: TGCAGTGCTAGACCCTTTGGGCGCGGCCAAGAGACCCAGTACTTC.

The chain uses TRBV4-2 and TRBJ2-5, with D perhaps assigned TRBD1 or TRBD2 (5 bases each). Trimming took 0 bases from V and 5 from J, leaving 10 bases between them. This CDR3 is 14 amino acids long. Germline CDR1 LGHNA, CDR2 YNFKEQ. The CDR3 nucleotides are TGTGCCAGCAGCCAAGAGGGACCGGGGGAGACCCAGTACTTC. Residues: CASSQEGPGETQYF.

This clonotype was observed at least ten times. Germline and junction disagree at one end, which may indicate a read error. The chain links TRBV12-3 or TRBV12-4 to TRBJ1-2, with D tentatively TRBD1 (6 bases). There are 10 residues in the CDR3. The DNA of the CDR3 is TGTGCCAGCAGCCGTGACAGGCAATTCTTC. It yields the protein CASSRDRQFF.

This chain connects TRBV12-3 or TRBV12-4 to TRBJ2-1; the D gene could be TRBD1 or TRBD2 (5 bases each). CDR3 length equals 14 residues. Trimming removed 1 base from V and 8 bases from J, with 12 bases in between. This CDR3 reads CASSLEGRSDEQFF. DNA of the CDR3: TGTGCCAGCAGTTTAGAGGGACGGAGTGATGAGCAGTTCTTC.

V and J are TRBV19 and TRBJ2-5; D call uncertain. The CDR3 loop spans 10 amino acids. V was clipped by 8 bases and J by 8 bases, with 9 bases between them. CDR1 LNHDA and CDR2 SQIVND come from the germline V gene (reference sequence). The CDR3 region is CASSDGTQYF. DNA for the CDR3: TGTGCCAGTTCCGACGGAACCCAGTACTTC.

This clonotype was seen more than once but under ten times. This rearrangement joins TRBV12-3 or TRBV12-4 to TRBJ2-1; D call uncertain. The CDR3 has 12 residues. Trimming left V 7 bases short and J 3 bases short, with 7 bases between. Written as DNA, the CDR3 is TGTGCCAGCACCTCCCTCTACAATGAGCAGTTCTTC. Residues: CASTSLYNEQFF.

The chain combines TRBV20-1 with TRBJ2-5; the D is unclear. There are 11 residues in the CDR3. Germline V CDR1 and CDR2: DFQATT, SNEGSKA (reference sequence). Trimming shortened V by 2 bases and J by 4 bases, and 5 bases separated the two germline ends. The chain's CDR3 is CSARSRETQYF. The CDR3 DNA reads TGCAGTGCTAGATCGAGAGAGACCCAGTACTTC.

This clonotype was seen a handful of times. The V call is TRBV7-8, the J call TRBJ1-1, with no clear D. V was pared by 5 bases and J by 1 base, with 14 bases between. The CDR3 is 15 amino acids. CDR1 and CDR2 from the germline V gene are SGHVS and FQNEAQ. The CDR3 DNA is TGTGCCAGCAGCCCACTAAGGTCGGGGAACACTGAAGCTTTCTTT. This sequence encodes CASSPLRSGNTEAFF.

V gene TRBV28 combines with J gene TRBJ2-3; TRBD2 is a possible D gene (6 bases). V lost 5 bases to trimming and J lost 0 bases, with 15 bases between them. The CDR3 length is 16 residues. Looked up from germline, CDR1 is MDHEN and CDR2 is SYDVKM. CDR3 amino acids: CASSTLGGSSTDTQYF. In nucleotides, the CDR3 is TGTGCCAGCAGTACCCTGGGGGGTTCAAGCACAGATACGCAGTATTTT.

This clonotype has at least ten counts. The chain joins TRBV5-1 to TRBJ1-3; 11 bases agree with TRBD1. V trimming: 4 bases; J trimming: 5 bases; junction bases outside the gene matches: 17. The V gene's germline CDR1 is SGHRS and CDR2 YFSETQ. This CDR3 comprises 19 residues. CDR3 sequence reads: CASSHLEGQGDPGRNTIYF. CDR3 DNA: TGCGCCAGCAGCCACCTGGAGGGACAGGGGGACCCAGGCAGAAACACCATATATTTT.

The table lists this clonotype with a few counts. The rearrangement uses TRBV5-1 and TRBJ2-2; 7 bases are a match to TRBD1. With V trimmed by 5 bases and J by 1 base, 5 bases remained unmatched. Germline loops: CDR1 SGHRS, CDR2 YFSETQ. The CDR3 length is 15 residues. For the CDR3, the DNA is TGCGCCAGCAGGTCCGGGACAGTGAACACCGGGGAGCTGTTTTTT. This sequence encodes CASRSGTVNTGELFF.